This T cell receptor (beta chain) comes out of a study of blood T cell repertoires in COVID-19. TCRdb's copy holds only in-frame clones and misses some; the assay was immunoSEQ multiplex PCR. This table holds approximately 140,000 clones, approximately 84% found once. The CDR3 consists of 15 residues. V shed 6 bases, J shed 5 bases, and the junction held 10 bases outside the gene matches. Germline V gene sequence: CDR1 MNHEY, CDR2 SVGAGI. The origin of this receptor is an older man with acute or convalescent COVID-19. Sequenced material: peripheral blood. The gene calls are TRBV6-5 and TRBJ2-5; TRBD1 aligns across 9 bases. The chain's CDR3 is CASSPRGTGRETQYF. CDR3 DNA: TGTGCCAGCAGCCCCAGGGGGACAGGGCGGGAGACCCAGTACTTC.